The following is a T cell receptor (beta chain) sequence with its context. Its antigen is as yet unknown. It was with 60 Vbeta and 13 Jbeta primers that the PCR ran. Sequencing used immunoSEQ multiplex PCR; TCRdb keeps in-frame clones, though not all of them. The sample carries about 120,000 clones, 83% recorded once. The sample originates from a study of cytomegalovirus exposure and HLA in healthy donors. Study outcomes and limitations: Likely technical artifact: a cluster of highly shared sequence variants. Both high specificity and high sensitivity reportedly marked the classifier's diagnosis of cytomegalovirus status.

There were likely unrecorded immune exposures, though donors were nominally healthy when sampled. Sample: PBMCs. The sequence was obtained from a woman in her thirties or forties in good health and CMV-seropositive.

The CDR3 sequence: CASSYHLAGLENEQFF. DNA of the CDR3: TGTGCCAGCAGCTACCATCTAGCGGGATTAGAAAATGAGCAGTTCTTC. The chain has TRBV5-8 and TRBJ2-1; TRBD2 matches 9 bases. Looked up from germline, CDR1 is SGHTS and CDR2 is YDEGEE. This CDR3 contains 16 residues. Germline trimming cut 3 bases from V and 7 bases from J; bases unmatched to any gene: 11.